The rows below give T cell receptor beta chains drawn from one sample of a study of T-cell memory formation after mild COVID-19. TCRdb recomputed calls from the 5' RACE reads with MiXCR, one row per CDR3 protein. The sample carries over 350,000 distinct CDR3 sequences, approximately 24% recorded once. The specimen sequenced was PBMCs or a T cell subset sorted from them (not recorded which). These TCRs come from an adult woman who had mild COVID-19 (a few samples of this study predate the infection). Cell type and time point are not known. Each CDR3 is given with its conserved first and last residue. D genes are given only for firm matches. Rows may omit the clone size; those that give it use once, few, many or a size class.

.	.	TRBV7-9	TRBJ2-5	TGTGCCAGCAGCTTAGGGTCTAGCAGAGAGACCCAGTACTTC	CASSLGSSRETQYF
.	.	TRBV5-1	TRBJ2-3	TGCGCCAGCCACCCCGGAGGTAGCACATTTGCAGATACGCAGTATTTT	CASHPGGSTFADTQYF
TRBD1	.	TRBV9	TRBJ1-1	TGTGCCAGCAGCCGGACAGGGGGCTCCCCCACTGAAGCTTTCTTT	CASSRTGGSPTEAFF
.	.	TRBV5-1	TRBJ1-1	TGCGCCAGCAGCTTGATTTCGGGGTCGGACACTGAAGCTTTCTTT	CASSLISGSDTEAFF
TRBD1	few	TRBV12-3/TRBV12-4	TRBJ2-1	TGTGCCAGCAACACCCCGGGACAGGTGAACTACAATGAGCAGTTCTTC	CASNTPGQVNYNEQFF
.	.	TRBV20-1	TRBJ1-5	TGCAGTCCCAGGGGTCAGGGCAATCAGCCCCAGCATTTT	CSPRGQGNQPQHF
.	.	TRBV7-3	TRBJ1-1	TGTGCCAGCAGCTCTGACATGAACACTGAAGCTTTCTTT	CASSSDMNTEAFF
TRBD2	few	TRBV4-2	TRBJ2-1	TGTGCCAGCAGCCAGGGGGGGGTCTACAATGAGCAGTTCTTC	CASSQGGVYNEQFF
.	.	TRBV20-1	TRBJ1-1	TGCAGTGCTAGAGATTCAGGGTCGGACACTGAAGCTTTCTTT	CSARDSGSDTEAFF
TRBD1	.	TRBV4-2	TRBJ2-1	TGTGCCAGCAGCCAAGATATACGACAGGGGGCAGGCGATGAGCAGTTCTTC	CASSQDIRQGAGDEQFF
TRBD1	.	TRBV5-1	TRBJ2-5	TGCGCCAGCAGCTTCGGGACAGAAGAGACCCAGTACTTC	CASSFGTEETQYF
.	.	TRBV3-1	TRBJ2-7	TGTGCCAGCAGCCAAGATCTACGGCTCGAGCAGTACTTC	CASSQDLRLEQYF
.	.	TRBV15	TRBJ1-2	TGTGCCACCAGCAGAGATCAGGCAGAAATTGGCTACACCTTC	CATSRDQAEIGYTF
.	.	TRBV6-6	TRBJ1-4	TGTGCCAGCAGTTTAGTCGGGGGCGGTGAAAAACTGTTTTTT	CASSLVGGGEKLFF
TRBD1	.	TRBV5-6	TRBJ2-5	TGTGCCAGCAGCTTTCCCGGGACAGGGGAGTGGGAGACCCAGTACTTC	CASSFPGTGEWETQYF
.	.	TRBV5-1	TRBJ2-1	TGCGCCAGCAGCTTCCGGGACCCAAGACGGGATGAGCAGTTCTTC	CASSFRDPRRDEQFF
.	.	TRBV7-3	TRBJ2-2	TGTGCCAGCAGCTTAGGCGGGTTGAACACCGGGGAGCTGTTTTTT	CASSLGGLNTGELFF
TRBD2	many	TRBV5-1	TRBJ2-1	TGCGCCAGCAGCTTGGTCGGCGGGAGGGTTAATGAGCAGTTCTTC	CASSLVGGRVNEQFF
TRBD2	many	TRBV7-6	TRBJ2-3	TGTGCCAGCAGCTTAGGGAGCTTTGGGACTAGCGGGAGACGAAATACGCAGTATTTT	CASSLGSFGTSGRRNTQYF
.	.	TRBV5-1	TRBJ1-1	TGCGCCAGCAGCTTATCCCCAGGCTACACTGAAGCTTTCTTT	CASSLSPGYTEAFF
.	.	TRBV6-6	TRBJ1-2	TGTGCCAGCATAAGGACGGGAGGTCCCCTCCGGAGTGGCTACACCTTC	CASIRTGGPLRSGYTF
.	.	TRBV7-3	TRBJ1-6	TGTGCCAGCAGCTCAGGACAGAATTATTCACCCCTCCACTTT	CASSSGQNYSPLHF
.	.	TRBV12-3/TRBV12-4	TRBJ2-7	TGTGCCAGCAGAGAGGGGTTATCCTACGAGCAGTACTTC	CASREGLSYEQYF
TRBD1	once	TRBV23-1	TRBJ1-2	TGCGCCAGCAGTCAACCCCGGGACAGGGTCCATGGCTACACCTTC	CASSQPRDRVHGYTF
.	.	TRBV4-2	TRBJ1-3	TGTGCCAGCAGCCAAGGACTAAATCAGGGATCCGGAAACACCATATATTTT	CASSQGLNQGSGNTIYF
TRBD2	many	TRBV12-3/TRBV12-4	TRBJ2-7	TGTGCTAGCGGGAGTAATTACGAGCAGTACTTC	CASGSNYEQYF
TRBD2	.	TRBV7-6	TRBJ2-7	TGTGCCAGCAGCCCCCGGGCTAGCGGGGGGGCGCCCTACGAGCAGTACTTC	CASSPRASGGAPYEQYF
TRBD2	.	TRBV7-6	TRBJ2-7	TGTGCCAGCAGCCCGAGGGGGGAGCGGGGGCTCAGCTCCTACGAGCAGTACTTC	CASSPRGERGLSSYEQYF
TRBD1	few	TRBV5-1	TRBJ1-6	TGCGCCAGCAGCCGCTGGACAGGGGATAATTCACCCCTCCACTTT	CASSRWTGDNSPLHF
.	.	TRBV10-3	TRBJ2-7	TGTGCCATCAGTGAGTCTGAAACCAGAAGCTCCTACGAGCAGTACTTC	CAISESETRSSYEQYF
.	.	TRBV9	TRBJ2-7	TGTGCCAGCAGCGTAGGGTGGGGCGGGTCGGCCGAGCAGTACTTC	CASSVGWGGSAEQYF
.	.	TRBV20-1	TRBJ2-7	TGCAGTGCTAGAGCCCTAAGGGGGGACTCTATCTACGAGCAGTACTTC	CSARALRGDSIYEQYF
.	.	TRBV20-1	TRBJ1-1	TGCAGTGCTAGAATTTCAGCCAGGAACACTGAAGCTTTCTTT	CSARISARNTEAFF
.	few	TRBV5-1	TRBJ1-1	TGCGCCAGCAGCTTGGGATTGGGTACAGCTATTGATGAAGCTTTCTTT	CASSLGLGTAIDEAFF
.	.	TRBV7-6	TRBJ2-3	TGTGCCAGCAGCTTAGCGAGTGCAGGGTTAATACCGGCAGATACGCAGTATTTT	CASSLASAGLIPADTQYF
TRBD1	.	TRBV20-1	TRBJ2-3	TGCAGTGCAAATGGACAGGGTTCAGATACGCAGTATTTT	CSANGQGSDTQYF
.	.	TRBV11-3	TRBJ1-2	TGTGCCAGCAGCTTAGGTGGATCCCTAAAAGGGGGCTACACCTTC	CASSLGGSLKGGYTF
.	.	TRBV18	TRBJ2-3	TGTGCCAGCTCACCAAGCGCAGATACGCAGTATTTT	CASSPSADTQYF
.	few	TRBV6-5	TRBJ2-1	TGTGCCAGCAGCCGGCAGGTCTACAATGAGCAGTTCTTC	CASSRQVYNEQFF
.	.	TRBV24-1	TRBJ2-1	TGTGCCACCAGTTTTCGGGCTAGCGAGTCCTACAATGAGCAGTTCTTC	CATSFRASESYNEQFF
TRBD1	.	TRBV20-1	TRBJ2-1	TGCAGTGCTAATAACCGGGACAGGGGCTACAATGAGCAGTTCTTC	CSANNRDRGYNEQFF
.	few	TRBV29-1	TRBJ2-5	TGCAGCGTGAAGGCTCAGGGGGGAGGAGAGACCCAGTACTTC	CSVKAQGGGETQYF
.	few	TRBV7-6	TRBJ2-1	TGTGCCAGCAGCTTAGTCCCACGTCGGTACAATGAGCAGTTCTTC	CASSLVPRRYNEQFF
TRBD1	.	TRBV27	TRBJ2-7	TGTGCCAGCAGTTTAGACGGGACAGTGACCTACGAGCAGTACTTC	CASSLDGTVTYEQYF
TRBD1	few	TRBV18	TRBJ1-1	TGTGCCAGCTCAACTGGACAGGGGACGAACACTGAAGCTTTCTTT	CASSTGQGTNTEAFF
TRBD1	.	TRBV6-6	TRBJ1-4	TGTGCCAGCAGTTCGGGGGGGGTTACCGGGACAGCAGCTTTT	CASSSGGVTGTAAF
.	.	TRBV7-2	TRBJ1-1	TGTGCCAGCAGCTTACGAGGACCTGAAGCTTTCTTT	CASSLRGPEAFF
.	few	TRBV3-1	TRBJ1-6	TGTGCCAGCAGCCAACGATCCAGGGGAAGTTCACCCCTCCACTTT	CASSQRSRGSSPLHF
TRBD1	.	TRBV29-1	TRBJ1-1	TGCAGCGTTGTTAATTCCGGGACAGGGAACACTGAAGCTTTCTTT	CSVVNSGTGNTEAFF
.	.	TRBV7-8	TRBJ1-5	TGTGCCAGCAGCTCCAGCCCTAATCAGCCCCAGCATTTT	CASSSSPNQPQHF
.	.	TRBV12-3/TRBV12-4	TRBJ2-5	TGTGCCAGCAGCCGGGTCCTCGGAGTGACCCAGTACTTC	CASSRVLGVTQYF
TRBD2	.	TRBV24-1	TRBJ2-1	TGTGCCACCAGTGATTTGATCGCTAGCGGGGAGTACAATGAGCAGTTCTTC	CATSDLIASGEYNEQFF
.	few	TRBV29-1	TRBJ2-1	TGCAGCGTTGTTAACTACAATGAGCAGTTCTTC	CSVVNYNEQFF
TRBD1	few	TRBV6-1	TRBJ1-5	TGTGCCAGCAGCTTACAGGGGCATCAGCCCCAGCATTTT	CASSLQGHQPQHF
.	.	TRBV4-2	TRBJ2-7	TGTGCCAGCAGCCTCGGGACTCAGGGGGGTTACGAGCAGTACTTC	CASSLGTQGGYEQYF
.	many	TRBV5-1	TRBJ2-7	TGCGCCAGCAGCACCGGACTTACCTACGAGCAGTACTTC	CASSTGLTYEQYF